This TCR beta chain was found in a study of human T cells and chemical hapten exposure. Germline V gene lookup returns CDR1 MNHEY and CDR2 SVGEGT. The CDR3 contains 14 residues. The germline V and J ends were trimmed by 4 bases and 1 base, with 10 bases remaining between them. Indicated time point: patch test 1, 2 weeks after DPC sensitization. Treatment indicated: therapeutic diphenylcyclopropenone sensitization with weekly scalp DPC. This clonotype came up a few times. As the library was built, unique molecular identifiers were attached to individual cDNA molecules. Each CDR3 protein is one row after TCRdb ran MiXCR on the RACE reads. The sample consists of 75,000 to 100,000 distinct CDR3 sequences, 9.5% to 15% of them appearing once.

The chain uses TRBV6-2 or TRBV6-3 and TRBJ1-1, with a tentative D call TRBD1 (5 bases). The input for sequencing was whole blood, taken in connection with sensitization to the hapten diphenylcyclopropenone (DPC). This receptor was taken from a woman aged 40 to 50 with alopecia areata. Some clones in this sample may be carry-over from other donors' samples. CDR3 amino acids: CASSSGLQNTEAFF. The CDR3, as DNA: TGTGCCAGCAGTTCGGGACTCCAGAACACTGAAGCTTTCTTT.